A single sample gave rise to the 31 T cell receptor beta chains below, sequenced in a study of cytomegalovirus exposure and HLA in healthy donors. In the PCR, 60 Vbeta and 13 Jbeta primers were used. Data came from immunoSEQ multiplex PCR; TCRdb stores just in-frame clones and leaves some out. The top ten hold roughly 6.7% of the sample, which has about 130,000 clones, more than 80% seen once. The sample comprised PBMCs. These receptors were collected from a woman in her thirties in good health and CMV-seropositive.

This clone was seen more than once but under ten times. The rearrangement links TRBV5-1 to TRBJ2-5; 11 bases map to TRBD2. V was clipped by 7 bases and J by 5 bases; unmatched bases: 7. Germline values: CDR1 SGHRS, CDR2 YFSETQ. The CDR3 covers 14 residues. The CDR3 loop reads CASGQTSGVETQYF. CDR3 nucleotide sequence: TGCGCCAGCGGACAGACTAGCGGGGTTGAGACCCAGTACTTC.

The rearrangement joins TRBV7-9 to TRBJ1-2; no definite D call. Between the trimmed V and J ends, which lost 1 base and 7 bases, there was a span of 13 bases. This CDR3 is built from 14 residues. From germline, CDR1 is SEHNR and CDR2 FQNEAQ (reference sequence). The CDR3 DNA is TGTGCCAGCAGCTTAGTACCCCAAGACTCTGGCTACACCTTC. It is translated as CASSLVPQDSGYTF.

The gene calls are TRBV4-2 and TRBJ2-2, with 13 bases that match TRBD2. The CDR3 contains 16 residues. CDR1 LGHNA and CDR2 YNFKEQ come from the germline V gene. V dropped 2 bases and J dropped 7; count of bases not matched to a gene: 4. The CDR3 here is CASSQIGLAGDGELFF. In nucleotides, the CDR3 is TGTGCCAGCAGCCAAATAGGACTAGCGGGAGACGGGGAGCTGTTTTTT.

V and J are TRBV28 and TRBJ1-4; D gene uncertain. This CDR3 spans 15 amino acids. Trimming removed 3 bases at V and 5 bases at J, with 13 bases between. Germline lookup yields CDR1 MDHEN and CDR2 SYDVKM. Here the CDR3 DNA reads TGTGCCAGCAGTTTCCGTGGAGGTCAGAATGAAAAACTGTTTTTT. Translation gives CASSFRGGQNEKLFF.

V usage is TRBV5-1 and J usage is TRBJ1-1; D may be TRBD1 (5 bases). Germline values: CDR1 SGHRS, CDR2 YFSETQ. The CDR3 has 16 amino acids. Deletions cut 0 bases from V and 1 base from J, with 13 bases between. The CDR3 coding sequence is TGCGCCAGCAGCTTGGCCCCGACAGCCGGGAACACTGAAGCTTTCTTT. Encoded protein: CASSLAPTAGNTEAFF.

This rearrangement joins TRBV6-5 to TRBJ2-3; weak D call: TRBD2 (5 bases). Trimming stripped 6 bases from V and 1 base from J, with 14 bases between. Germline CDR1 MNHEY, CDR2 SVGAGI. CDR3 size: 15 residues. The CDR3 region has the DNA TGTGCCAGCAGCGGACTGAGCAGCCGCACAGATACGCAGTATTTT. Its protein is CASSGLSSRTDTQYF.

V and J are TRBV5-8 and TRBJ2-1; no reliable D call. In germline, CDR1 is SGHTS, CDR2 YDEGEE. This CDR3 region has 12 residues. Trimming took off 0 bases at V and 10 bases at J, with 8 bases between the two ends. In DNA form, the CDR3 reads TGTGCCAGCAGCTTGGGAGTTCTAGAGCAGTTCTTC. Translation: CASSLGVLEQFF.

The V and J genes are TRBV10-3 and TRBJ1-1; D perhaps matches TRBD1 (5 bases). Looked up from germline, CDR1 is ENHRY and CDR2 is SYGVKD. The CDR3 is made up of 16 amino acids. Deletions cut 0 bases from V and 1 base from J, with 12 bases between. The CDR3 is CAISESPTAQNTEAFF. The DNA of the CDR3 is TGTGCCATCAGTGAGTCCCCGACAGCTCAGAACACTGAAGCTTTCTTT.

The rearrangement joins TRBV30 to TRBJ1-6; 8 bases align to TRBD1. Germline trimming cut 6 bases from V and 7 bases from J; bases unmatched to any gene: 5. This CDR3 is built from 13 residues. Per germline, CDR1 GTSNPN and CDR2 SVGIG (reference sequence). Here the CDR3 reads CACQGAVNSPLHF. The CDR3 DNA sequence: TGTGCCTGCCAGGGGGCCGTCAATTCACCCCTCCACTTT.

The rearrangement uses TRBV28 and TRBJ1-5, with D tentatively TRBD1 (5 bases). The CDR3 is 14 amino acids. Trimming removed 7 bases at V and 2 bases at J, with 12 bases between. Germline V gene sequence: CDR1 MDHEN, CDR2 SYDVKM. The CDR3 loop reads CASILAGGNQPQHF. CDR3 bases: TGTGCCAGCATCCTAGCGGGGGGCAATCAGCCCCAGCATTTT.

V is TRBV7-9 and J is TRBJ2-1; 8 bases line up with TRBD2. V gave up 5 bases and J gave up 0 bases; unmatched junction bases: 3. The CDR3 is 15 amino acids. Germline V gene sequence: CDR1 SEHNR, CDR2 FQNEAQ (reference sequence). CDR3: CASSPAGASYNEQFF. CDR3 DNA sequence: TGTGCCAGCAGCCCAGCGGGGGCCTCCTACAATGAGCAGTTCTTC.

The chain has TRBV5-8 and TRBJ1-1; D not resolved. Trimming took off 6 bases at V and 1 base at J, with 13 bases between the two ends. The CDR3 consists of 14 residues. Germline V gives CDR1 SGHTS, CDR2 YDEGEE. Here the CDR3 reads CASTPYPKNTEAFF. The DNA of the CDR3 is TGTGCCAGCACCCCCTACCCGAAGAACACTGAAGCTTTCTTT.

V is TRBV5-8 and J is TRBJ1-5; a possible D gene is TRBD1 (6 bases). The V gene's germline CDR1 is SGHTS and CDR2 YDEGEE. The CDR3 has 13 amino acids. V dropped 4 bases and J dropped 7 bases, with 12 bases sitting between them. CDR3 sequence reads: CASSGRQGQPQHF. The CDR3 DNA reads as TGTGCCAGCAGCGGACGTCAGGGGCAGCCCCAGCATTTT.

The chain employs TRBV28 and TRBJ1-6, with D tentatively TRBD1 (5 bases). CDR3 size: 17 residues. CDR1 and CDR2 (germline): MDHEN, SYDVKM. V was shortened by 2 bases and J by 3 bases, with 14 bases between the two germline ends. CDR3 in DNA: TGTGCCAGCAGTTTAGCTGGGGCGGCCCTCTATAATTCACCCCTCCACTTT. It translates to CASSLAGAALYNSPLHF. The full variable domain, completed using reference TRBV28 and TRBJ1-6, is DVKVTQSSRYLVKRTGEKVFLECVQDMDHENMFWYRQDPGLGLRLIYFSYDVKMKEKGDIPEGYSVSREKKERFSLILESASTNQTSMYLCASSLAGAALYNSPLHFGNGTRLTVT.

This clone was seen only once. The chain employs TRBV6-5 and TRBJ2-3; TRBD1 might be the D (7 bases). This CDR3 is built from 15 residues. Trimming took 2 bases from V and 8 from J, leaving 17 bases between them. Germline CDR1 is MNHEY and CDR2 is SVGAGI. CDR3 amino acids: CASSYRQGGYGTQYF. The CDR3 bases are TGTGCCAGCAGTTACCGGCAGGGGGGTTACGGTACGCAGTATTTT.

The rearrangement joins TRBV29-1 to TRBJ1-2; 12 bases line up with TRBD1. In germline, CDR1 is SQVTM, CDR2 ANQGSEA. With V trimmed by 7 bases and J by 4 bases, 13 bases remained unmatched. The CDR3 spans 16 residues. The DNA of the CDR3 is TGCAGCGCCGCGACCGGGACAGGGGGCGGAAGCTATGGCTACACCTTC. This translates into CSAATGTGGGSYGYTF.

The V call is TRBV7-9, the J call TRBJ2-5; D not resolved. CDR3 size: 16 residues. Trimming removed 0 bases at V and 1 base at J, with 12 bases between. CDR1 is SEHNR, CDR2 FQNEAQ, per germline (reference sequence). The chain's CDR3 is CASSLARNPSQETQYF. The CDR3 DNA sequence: TGTGCCAGCAGCTTAGCGAGGAATCCAAGCCAAGAGACCCAGTACTTC.

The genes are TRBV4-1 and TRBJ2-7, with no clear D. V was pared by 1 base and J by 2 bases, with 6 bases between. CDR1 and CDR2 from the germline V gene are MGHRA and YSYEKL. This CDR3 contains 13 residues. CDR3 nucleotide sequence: TGCGCCAGCAGCCAAGCACAAGCCTACGAGCAGTACTTC. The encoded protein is CASSQAQAYEQYF.

For the CDR3, the DNA is TGTGCCAGCAGCTTAGCCGGGAGGAACCTCGATACGCAGTATTTT. As protein: CASSLAGRNLDTQYF. The chain carries TRBV5-4 and TRBJ2-3; 7 nucleotides agree with TRBD2. Trimming took 2 bases from V and 6 from J; bases not matched to a gene: 9. The germline CDR1 and CDR2 sequences are SGHNT and YYREEE (reference sequence). This CDR3 has 15 amino acids. Based on the CDR3 plus reference TRBV5-4 and TRBJ2-3, the full variable domain is ETGVTQSPTHLIKTRGQQVTLRCSSQSGHNTVSWYQQALGQGPQFIFQYYREEENGRGNFPPRFSGLQFPNYSSELNVNALELDDSALYLCASSLAGRNLDTQYFGPGTRLTVL.

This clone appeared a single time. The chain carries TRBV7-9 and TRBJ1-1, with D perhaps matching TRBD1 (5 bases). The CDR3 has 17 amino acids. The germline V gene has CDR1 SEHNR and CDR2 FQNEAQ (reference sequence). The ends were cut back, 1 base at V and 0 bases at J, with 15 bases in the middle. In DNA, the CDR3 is TGTGCCAGCAGCTTAGGGCAGGGAGGTTCGGTGAACACTGAAGCTTTCTTT. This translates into CASSLGQGGSVNTEAFF.

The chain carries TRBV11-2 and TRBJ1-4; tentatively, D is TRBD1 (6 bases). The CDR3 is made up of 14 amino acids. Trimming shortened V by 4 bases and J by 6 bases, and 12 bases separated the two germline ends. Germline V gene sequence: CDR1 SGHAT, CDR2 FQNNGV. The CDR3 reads CASSSNREYEKLFF. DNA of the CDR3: TGTGCCAGCAGCTCCAACAGGGAGTATGAAAAACTGTTTTTT.

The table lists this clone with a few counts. CDR3 nucleotide sequence: TGTGCCAGCAGCCAAGCCATTCCCGGACTAGCGGGAGGTGAAGATACGCAGTATTTT. Its protein is CASSQAIPGLAGGEDTQYF. The chain employs TRBV13 and TRBJ2-3; TRBD2 aligns across 14 bases. CDR1 and CDR2 (germline): PRHDT, FYEKMQ (reference sequence). V was pared by 5 bases and J by 5 bases, with 15 bases of the junction left unmatched. The CDR3 contains 19 residues.

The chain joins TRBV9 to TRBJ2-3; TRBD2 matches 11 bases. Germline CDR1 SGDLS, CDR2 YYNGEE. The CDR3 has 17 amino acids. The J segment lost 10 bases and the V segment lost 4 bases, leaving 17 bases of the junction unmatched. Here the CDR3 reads CASSMSGASGGWEAQYF. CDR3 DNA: TGTGCCAGCAGCATGAGTGGGGCTAGCGGGGGGTGGGAGGCGCAGTATTTT.

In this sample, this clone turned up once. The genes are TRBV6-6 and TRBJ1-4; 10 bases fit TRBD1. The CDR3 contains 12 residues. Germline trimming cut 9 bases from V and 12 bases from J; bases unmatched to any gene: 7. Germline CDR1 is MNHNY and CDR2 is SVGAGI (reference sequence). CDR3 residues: CASSGQGIQLFF. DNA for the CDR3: TGTGCCAGTTCGGGACAGGGGATTCAACTGTTTTTT.

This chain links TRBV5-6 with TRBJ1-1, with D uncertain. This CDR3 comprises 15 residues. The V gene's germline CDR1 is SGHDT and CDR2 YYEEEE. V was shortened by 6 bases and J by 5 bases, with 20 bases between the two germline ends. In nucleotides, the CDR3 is TGTGCCAGCATCCAACTGCGTCACGACGGGACTGAAGCTTTCTTT. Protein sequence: CASIQLRHDGTEAFF.

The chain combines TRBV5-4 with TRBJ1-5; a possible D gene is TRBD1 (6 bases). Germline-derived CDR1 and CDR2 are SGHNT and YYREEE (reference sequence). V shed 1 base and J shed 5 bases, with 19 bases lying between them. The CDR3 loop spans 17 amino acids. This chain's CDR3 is CASSLRGGGSGYQPQHF. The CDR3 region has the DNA TGTGCCAGCAGCTTGAGAGGGGGGGGCTCCGGTTATCAGCCCCAGCATTTT.

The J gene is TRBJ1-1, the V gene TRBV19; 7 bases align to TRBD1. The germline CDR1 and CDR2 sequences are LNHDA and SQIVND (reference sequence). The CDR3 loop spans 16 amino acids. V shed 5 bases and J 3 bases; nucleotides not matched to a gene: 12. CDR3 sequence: CASSERGQNKDTEAFF. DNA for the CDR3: TGTGCCAGTAGTGAGAGGGGGCAGAATAAGGACACTGAAGCTTTCTTT.

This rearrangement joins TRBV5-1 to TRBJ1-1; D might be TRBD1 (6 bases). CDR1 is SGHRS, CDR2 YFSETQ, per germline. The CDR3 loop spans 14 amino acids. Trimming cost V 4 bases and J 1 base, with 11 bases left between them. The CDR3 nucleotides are TGCGCCAGCAGCGCCGGACAGCCGAACACTGAAGCTTTCTTT. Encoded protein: CASSAGQPNTEAFF.

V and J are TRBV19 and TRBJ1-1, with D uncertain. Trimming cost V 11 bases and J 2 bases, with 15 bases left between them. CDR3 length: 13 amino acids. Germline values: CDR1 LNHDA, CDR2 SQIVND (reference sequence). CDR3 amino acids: CACRPAGNTEAFF. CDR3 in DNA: TGTGCCTGCCGTCCGGCGGGAAACACTGAAGCTTTCTTT.

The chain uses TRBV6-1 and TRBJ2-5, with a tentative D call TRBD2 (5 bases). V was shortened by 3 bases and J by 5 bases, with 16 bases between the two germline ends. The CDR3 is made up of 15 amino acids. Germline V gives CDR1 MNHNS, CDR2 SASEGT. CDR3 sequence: CASSDSPGRAETQYF. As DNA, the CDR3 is TGTGCCAGCAGTGATAGCCCTGGGCGGGCCGAGACCCAGTACTTC.

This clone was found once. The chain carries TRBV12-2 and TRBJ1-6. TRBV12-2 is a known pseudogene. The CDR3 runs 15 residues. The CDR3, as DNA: TGTGCAAGTCGCTCTCCCGAGGGTAGAGATTCACCCCTCCACTTT. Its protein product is CASRSPEGRDSPLHF.